The 17 T cell receptor beta chains below were found in one sample sequenced in a study of neoadjuvant nivolumab and ipilimumab in lung cancer (dated by TCRdb to the early 2020s). The method was the immunoSEQ multiplex PCR assay. Sourced from immuneACCESS, this table was stored by TCRdb with only in-frame sequences that have V and J called. A share of the clones is absent; for the studies checked, an unresolved V gene accounts for under half, and the remainder has no known explanation. This sample is represented by fewer than 35,000 clones; approximately 90% of them were singletons. Clones ranked in the top ten supply approximately 5% of the sample. The time point label on this specimen signifies: at surgical resection after neoadjuvant nivolumab +/- ipilimumab. The sample here was peripheral blood, taken after neoadjuvant nivolumab, alone or with ipilimumab, at or shortly before surgery. All receptors come from an adult with non-small cell lung cancer.

This rearrangement joins TRBV2 to TRBJ2-1, with 9 bases that match TRBD1. Germline V gene sequence: CDR1 SNHLY, CDR2 FYNNEI. The CDR3 runs 12 residues. With 1 base clipped from V and 14 bases from J, the junction kept 3 bases outside the gene matches. The CDR3 DNA is TGTGCCAGCAGTGAAGAAGGGGACAGGGAGTTCTTC. Protein sequence: CASSEEGDREFF.

The genes are TRBV18 and TRBJ2-3, with a weak D call TRBD1 (6 bases). Trimming removed 3 bases from V and 4 bases from J, with 11 bases in between. The CDR3 loop spans 14 amino acids. Per the germline V gene, CDR1 is KGHSH and CDR2 is LQKENI. CDR3 sequence: CASSPGARADTQYF. As DNA, the CDR3 is TGTGCCAGCTCACCGGGGGCGCGCGCAGATACGCAGTATTTT.

The chain joins TRBV7-2 to TRBJ1-1, with a possible D match to TRBD1 (6 bases). V was pared by 4 bases and J by 3 bases, with 18 bases between. The CDR3 covers 16 residues. In germline, CDR1 is SGHTA, CDR2 FQGNSA. CDR3 region: CASSSRGAGLHTEAFF. The CDR3 region has the DNA TGTGCCAGCAGCTCCCGGGGGGCAGGGTTGCACACTGAAGCTTTCTTT.

V usage is TRBV7-2 and J usage is TRBJ1-5, with D maybe TRBD1 (5 bases). Trimming removed 4 bases at V and 4 bases at J, with 17 bases between. This CDR3 has 16 residues. Germline CDR1 SGHTA, CDR2 FQGNSA. The CDR3 region has the DNA TGTGCCAGCAGCTCGGAGACAAGGAGGGGAAATCAGCCCCAGCATTTT. Encoded protein: CASSSETRRGNQPQHF.

The V and J genes are TRBV5-4 and TRBJ2-5, with 8 bases matching TRBD1. CDR3 length: 16 amino acids. From germline, CDR1 is SGHNT and CDR2 YYREEE (reference sequence). After removal of 0 bases from V and 4 bases from J, the junction contained 8 bases not matched to a gene. The CDR3 here is CASSLATRGRTETQYF. The DNA of the CDR3 is TGTGCCAGCAGCTTGGCTACCAGGGGGCGGACAGAGACCCAGTACTTC.

This sequence joins TRBV28 and TRBJ1-1; perhaps TRBD1 as D (5 bases). The CDR3 has 14 amino acids. Germline V gene lookup returns CDR1 MDHEN and CDR2 SYDVKM. Trimming took 6 bases from V and 5 from J, leaving 16 bases between them. The CDR3 DNA follows: TGTGCCAGCAGGCCCAGGGCCCCAGGAACTGAAGCTTTCTTT. Amino acids: CASRPRAPGTEAFF.

The rearrangement uses TRBV6-5 and TRBJ1-2; no definite D call. The germline gives CDR1 MNHEY, CDR2 SVGAGI. V shed 6 bases and J shed 5 bases, with 13 bases lying between them. The CDR3 has 13 amino acids. CDR3: CASRSLRGYGYTF. DNA for the CDR3: TGTGCCAGCAGATCTCTTCGGGGTTATGGCTACACCTTC.

The chain couples TRBV20-1 to TRBJ2-7; D unresolved. Looked up from germline, CDR1 is DFQATT and CDR2 is SNEGSKA (reference sequence). The CDR3 totals 11 residues. Deletions cut 8 bases from V and 6 bases from J, with 14 bases between. The CDR3 DNA is TGCAGTTGGTTTTGGAAGGCCGAGCAGTACTTC. Its protein is CSWFWKAEQYF.

CDR3 sequence: CATSVPRDKAGELFF. DNA for the CDR3: TGTGCCACCAGCGTACCAAGGGACAAAGCCGGGGAGCTGTTTTTT. The chain employs TRBV15 and TRBJ2-2; D perhaps matches TRBD1 (6 bases). With 5 bases removed from V and 6 bases from J, the gap between germline ends came to 16 bases. Germline CDR1 reads LNHNV; CDR2 reads YYDKDF (reference sequence). The CDR3 runs 15 residues.

The chain is built from TRBV6-1 and TRBJ2-1; 9 bases align to TRBD1. The CDR3 extends over 14 amino acids. Trimming cost V 4 bases and J 8 bases; bases outside gene matches: 6. The V gene's germline CDR1 is MNHNS and CDR2 SASEGT. DNA of the CDR3: TGTGCCAGCAGTGTTCGGGACAGGGTCGATGAGCAGTTCTTC. It specifies CASSVRDRVDEQFF.

The chain is built from TRBV5-4 and TRBJ1-3; D is uncertain. The CDR3 loop spans 16 amino acids. Trimming stripped 1 base from V and 4 bases from J, with 15 bases between. Germline V lookup: CDR1 SGHNT, CDR2 YYREEE (reference sequence). CDR3 in DNA: TGTGCCAGCAGCTTGTCATCTGGAGGGTCCGGAAACACCATATATTTT. It specifies CASSLSSGGSGNTIYF.

The gene calls are TRBV7-8 and TRBJ2-7, with no clear D. Deletions cut 5 bases from V and 0 bases from J, with 20 bases between. This CDR3 contains 17 residues. Germline CDR1 is SGHVS and CDR2 is FQNEAQ. The CDR3 spells CASSQVRPQPSSYEQYF. CDR3 nucleotides: TGTGCCAGCAGCCAAGTCAGGCCGCAACCTAGCTCCTACGAGCAGTACTTC.

The genes are TRBV5-4 and TRBJ2-2; D could derive from TRBD1 or TRBD2 (5 bases each). This CDR3 is built from 15 residues. V lost 6 bases and J 0 bases, leaving 12 bases between the germline ends. Germline lookup yields CDR1 SGHNT and CDR2 YYREEE (reference sequence). CDR3 nucleotides: TGTGCCAGCACCTTTGGGGGTGCGAACACCGGGGAGCTGTTTTTT. Its translation is CASTFGGANTGELFF.

The chain joins TRBV14 to TRBJ1-1; D call uncertain. Germline V lookup: CDR1 SGHDN, CDR2 FVKESK. Trimming took 4 bases from V and 0 from J, leaving 6 bases between them. The CDR3 runs 13 residues. This chain's CDR3 is CASSPTVNTEAFF. Here the CDR3 DNA reads TGTGCCAGCAGCCCGACCGTGAACACTGAAGCTTTCTTT.

The chain uses TRBV5-6 and TRBJ1-2; D is undetermined. The germline CDR1 and CDR2 sequences are SGHDT and YYEEEE. The V gene lost 1 base and the J gene lost 4 bases, with 11 bases spanning the gap. The CDR3 is 14 residues long. In nucleotides, the CDR3 is TGTGCCAGCAGCTTGAGTCCAGGTCTCTATGGCTACACCTTC. Encoded protein: CASSLSPGLYGYTF.

Points on this clone: One end of the junction varies from germline; a read error may be responsible. The chain is built from TRBV6-7 and TRBJ2-7, with D uncertain. TRBV6-7 is given ORF status, its function remaining uncertain. The CDR3 is 9 residues long. CDR3 in amino acids: CASSYGQYF. The DNA for the CDR3 is TGTGCCAGCAGTTACGGGCAGTACTTC.

The V gene is TRBV19, the J gene TRBJ1-5; no clear D gene. The germline CDR1 and CDR2 sequences are LNHDA and SQIVND (reference sequence). This CDR3 contains 14 residues. The V end lost 3 bases, the J end lost 2 bases, and 8 bases lay between the germline ends. The CDR3 protein is CASSIHDGNQPQHF. The CDR3 bases are TGTGCCAGTAGTATTCATGACGGCAATCAGCCCCAGCATTTT.